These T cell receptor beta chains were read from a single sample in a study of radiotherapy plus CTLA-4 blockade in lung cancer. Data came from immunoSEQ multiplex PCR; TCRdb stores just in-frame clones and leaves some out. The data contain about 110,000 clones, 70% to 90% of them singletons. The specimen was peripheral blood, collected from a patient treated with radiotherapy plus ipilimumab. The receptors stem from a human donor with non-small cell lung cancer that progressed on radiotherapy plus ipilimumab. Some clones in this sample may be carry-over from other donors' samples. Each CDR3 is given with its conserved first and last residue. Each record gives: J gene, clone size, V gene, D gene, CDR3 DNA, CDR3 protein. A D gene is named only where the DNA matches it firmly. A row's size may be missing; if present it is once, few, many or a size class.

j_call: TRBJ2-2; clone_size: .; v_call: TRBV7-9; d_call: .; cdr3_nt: TGTGCCAGCAGCTTAAAGTTCGGTGTAGGGAACACCGGGGAGCTGTTTTTT; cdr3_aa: CASSLKFGVGNTGELFF
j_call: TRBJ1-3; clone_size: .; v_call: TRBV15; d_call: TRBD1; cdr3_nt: TGTGCCACCAGCAAAGGGGACAGTCTTTCCCCTCTCTCTGGAAACACCATATATTTT; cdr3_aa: CATSKGDSLSPLSGNTIYF
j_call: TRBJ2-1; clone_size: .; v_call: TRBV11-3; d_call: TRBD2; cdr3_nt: TGTGCCAGCAGCCCCTGGACTAGCGGGGGGGCCGACAATGAGCAGTTCTTC; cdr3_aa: CASSPWTSGGADNEQFF
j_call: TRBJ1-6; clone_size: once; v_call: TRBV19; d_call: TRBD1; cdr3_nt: TGTGCCAGTCAAATATTGGAGGGGGCCAATTCACCCCTCCACTTT; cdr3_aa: CASQILEGANSPLHF
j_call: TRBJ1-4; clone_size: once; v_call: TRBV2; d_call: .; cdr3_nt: TGTGCCAGCAGTCCATTTTTGACAGGAAGTAATGAAAAACTGTTTTTT; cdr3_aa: CASSPFLTGSNEKLFF
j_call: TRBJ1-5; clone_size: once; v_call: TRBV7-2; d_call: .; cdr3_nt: TGTGCCAGCAGCTTAGAGGTCCTCAATCAGCCCCAGCATTTT; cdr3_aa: CASSLEVLNQPQHF
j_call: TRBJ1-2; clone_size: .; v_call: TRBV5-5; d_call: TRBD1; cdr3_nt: TGTGCCAGCAGCTCGGGGACAGGGAACTATGGCTACACCTTC; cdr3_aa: CASSSGTGNYGYTF
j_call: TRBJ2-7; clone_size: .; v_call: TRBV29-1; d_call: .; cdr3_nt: TGCAGCGTTGAAAGCAGGGATACCTACGAGCAGTACTTC; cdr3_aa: CSVESRDTYEQYF
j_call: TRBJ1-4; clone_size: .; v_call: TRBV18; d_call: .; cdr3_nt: TGTGCCAGCTCACGTGGACAGATCACAACTAATGAAAAACTGTTTTTT; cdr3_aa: CASSRGQITTNEKLFF
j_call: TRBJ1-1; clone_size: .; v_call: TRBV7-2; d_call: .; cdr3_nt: TGTGCCAGCAGCTTATTGGGGGGGATAACTGAAGCTTTCTTT; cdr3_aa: CASSLLGGITEAFF
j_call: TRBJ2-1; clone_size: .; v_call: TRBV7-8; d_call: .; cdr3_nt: TGTGCCAGCAGCTTAGAATTTTCCTTCAATGAGCAGTTCTTC; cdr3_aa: CASSLEFSFNEQFF
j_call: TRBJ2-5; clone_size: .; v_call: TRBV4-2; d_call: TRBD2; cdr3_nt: TGTGCCAGCAGCTTACGGACTAGCGGGGTAGGAGAGACCCAGTACTTC; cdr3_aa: CASSLRTSGVGETQYF
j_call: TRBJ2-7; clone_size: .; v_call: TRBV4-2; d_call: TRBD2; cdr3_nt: TGTGCCAGCAGCCAAGTCACCCTAGCGGGGGGCGAAATTAACGAGCAGTACTTC; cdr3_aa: CASSQVTLAGGEINEQYF